This TCR beta chain was found in a study of beta chain features in type 1 diabetes. Findings and caveats of the study: Cells with high TCR expression could be over-represented by cDNA sequencing. Naive, central memory and Treg TCRB repertoires appeared more alike in patients than in healthy donors.

cDNA synthesis used the whole RNA isolate, giving expressed TCRB sequences. The protocol was immunoSEQ multiplex PCR, while the TCRdb copy is restricted to in-frame clones and leaves out a portion. In the table there are under 300,000 clones, about 8.5% of which are singletons. The CDR3 loop spans 16 amino acids. Trimming took 1 base from V and 2 from J; bases not matched to a gene: 3. Germline V gives CDR1 MGHRA, CDR2 YSYEKL. With regard to this clone: Antigen specificity is unknown.

One heparinised blood draw averaging around 100 mL was given by each donor. V gene TRBV4-1 combines with J gene TRBJ2-5; 11 nucleotides agree with TRBD2. The receptor was derived from a woman in her late teens or twenties in good health. The sequenced sample consisted of central memory CD4+ T cells from blood. Here the CDR3 reads CASSQGLAGGQETQYF. The CDR3 bases are TGCGCCAGCAGCCAAGGATTAGCGGGGGGGCAAGAGACCCAGTACTTC.